The entry that follows covers one T cell receptor beta chain sequence. Per the original methods: How many nucleated cells were present was estimated from reference gene primer amplification. Repertoires were generated with immunoSEQ multiplex PCR, while TCRdb's copy carries only in-frame clones and drops some. The V and J calls and clone size were taken over from that table, and D and trimming were inferred from the DNA. This table has some 120,000 clones, about 80% appearing once. The record originates from a study of blood T cell repertoires in COVID-19. Study-level information: Both acute and convalescent COVID-19 samples were obtained from the United States, Italy and Spain. The analysed material was cDNA or gDNA that came from T cells, B-cell-depleted T cells, or PBMCs.

The CDR3 contains 15 residues. Germline V gene sequence: CDR1 MRHNA, CDR2 SNTAGT. Trimming cost V 2 bases and J 5 bases; bases outside gene matches: 6. Sequencing used peripheral blood. This receptor was obtained from a man between 65 and 85 years old with active or convalescent COVID-19. The chain joins TRBV6-4 to TRBJ2-1; 7 nucleotides agree with TRBD2. This CDR3 reads CASSDGVAGDNEQFF. The DNA for the CDR3 is TGTGCCAGCAGTGACGGAGTAGCGGGTGACAATGAGCAGTTCTTC.